This T cell receptor beta chain was observed in a study of T cells expressing NK-cell markers. Study-wide points: Among CD8+ T cells from over 5 donors, dominant NKG2C+ clonotypes accounted for roughly 1.0-7.0%. In several donors, dominant clonotypes made up roughly 25-60.1% of CD3+CD56-NKG2C+ cells.

TCRdb re-called the 5' RACE reads and catalogs CDR3 proteins one per entry, DNA excluded. Its table lists 150,000 or so distinct CDR3 sequences. Turning to this clonotype: Its specificity is not known.

CDR1 is SGHRS, CDR2 YFSETQ, per germline. The CDR3 has 15 amino acids. The chain joins TRBV5-1 to TRBJ1-1; the D call of TRBD1 rests on TCRdb alone, since no DNA is present to check it. The receptor was isolated from a woman aged 50 to 60 in good health. The sample comprised blood T cells: a sorted CD56 or NKG2C T cell subset, CD4+ or CD8+ T cells, or bulk PBMC T cells (not recorded which). CDR3 region: CASSLVGGVNTEAFF.